The sequence of this T cell receptor (beta chain) was determined in a study of T cell responses to AZD1222 COVID-19 vaccine. Per germline, CDR1 LNHDA and CDR2 SQIVND (reference sequence). Unmatched junction bases numbered 13, after V lost 9 bases and J lost 7 bases. The CDR3 has 15 amino acids. Comments on this clone: The antigen remains unidentified.

General observations from the study: It was only after the peak T cell response that any repertoires were sampled.

Using immunoSEQ multiplex PCR, the repertoire was profiled, and TCRdb retains in-frame clones only, with some absent. The data show about 150,000 clones, around 92% seen once. V and J are TRBV19 and TRBJ1-4; 8 bases map to TRBD1. This clonotype was sampled from an adult in good health. This sample comprised peripheral blood, obtained on day 0 of AZD1222 vaccination. The CDR3 spells CASTPGTGNLEKLFF. CDR3 nucleotides: TGTGCCAGCACGCCCGGGACAGGCAACCTTGAAAAACTGTTTTTT.